This entry features one TCR beta chain sequence. The record originates from a study of blood T cell repertoires in COVID-19. Per the original data handling: Quantification of nucleated cells was approximated via reference gene primer amplification. The table came from immunoSEQ multiplex PCR; TCRdb's copy has only in-frame clones and leaves some out. Clone size and V and J calls were adopted from that table, with D and trimming inferred from the DNA. This table holds roughly 350,000 clones, over 75% found once. Trimming left V 3 bases short and J 5 bases short, with 11 bases between. The CDR3 loop spans 13 amino acids. Germline CDR1 SGDLS, CDR2 YYNGEE.

Sequenced sample: peripheral blood. The chain employs TRBV9 and TRBJ2-5, with D perhaps matching TRBD2 (6 bases). The TCR sequence derives from a woman between 50 and 59 years old with active or convalescent COVID-19. CDR3 amino acids: CASSDTSLETQYF. As DNA, the CDR3 is TGTGCCAGCAGCGATACTAGCTTGGAGACCCAGTACTTC.